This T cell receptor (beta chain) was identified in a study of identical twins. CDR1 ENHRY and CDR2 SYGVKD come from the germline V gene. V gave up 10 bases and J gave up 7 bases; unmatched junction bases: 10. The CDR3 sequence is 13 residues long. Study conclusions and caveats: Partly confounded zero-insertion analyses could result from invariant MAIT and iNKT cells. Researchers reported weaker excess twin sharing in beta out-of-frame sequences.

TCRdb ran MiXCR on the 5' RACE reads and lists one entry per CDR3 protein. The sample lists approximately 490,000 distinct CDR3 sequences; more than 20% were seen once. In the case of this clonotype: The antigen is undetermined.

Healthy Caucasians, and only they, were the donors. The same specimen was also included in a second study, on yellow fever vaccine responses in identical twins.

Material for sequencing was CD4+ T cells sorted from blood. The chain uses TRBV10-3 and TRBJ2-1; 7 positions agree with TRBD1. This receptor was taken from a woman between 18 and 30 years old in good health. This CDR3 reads CASQGQQWNEQFF. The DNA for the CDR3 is TGTGCCAGCCAGGGACAGCAATGGAATGAGCAGTTCTTC.